The entry that follows covers one T cell receptor beta chain sequence. Its matching antigen is unknown. Germline loops: CDR1 MNHEY, CDR2 SMNVEV (reference sequence). V lost 8 bases, J lost 4 bases, and 14 bases lay in between. This CDR3 is 13 amino acids long. The sample's treatment: oral pan-JAK inhibitor, 5-10 mg twice daily. In alopecia areata patients, both lesional scalp punch biopsies and peripheral blood were collected. Following extraction, RNA underwent reverse transcription to cDNA, which served as the sequencing template. Measured with immunoSEQ multiplex PCR; TCRdb has only the in-frame clones, and not every one. The sample lists some 95,000 clones; around 44% were seen once. This entry comes from a study of CD8+ T cells in alopecia areata. Study in general: The authors scored treated patients' severity by affected scalp percentage.

Broader study findings: Scalp and blood samples kept many expanded lesional clones throughout tofacitinib.

This sample comprised CD8+ T cells sorted from blood, obtained at week 24, from a patient treated with tofacitinib. The source of this sequence is a human donor with alopecia areata. V gene TRBV27 combines with J gene TRBJ1-2; unclear D gene. The CDR3, as DNA: TGTGCCAGCGCGGGCACAGACCTCTATGGCTACACCTTC. Translated: CASAGTDLYGYTF.